This T cell receptor beta chain came from a study of T cells after yellow fever vaccination. Trimming took 0 bases from V and 9 from J, leaving 18 bases between them. CDR1 and CDR2 (germline): MNHEY, SVGAGI. This CDR3 contains 15 residues. TCRdb re-analysed the 5' RACE reads in MiXCR, keeping a single row per CDR3 protein. Of approximately 110,000 distinct CDR3 sequences listed, 8% to 9.5% are singletons. This clonotype was counted many times. The chain recombines TRBV6-5 with TRBJ2-7; D gene uncertain. The sequence was collected from a man under 40 who received the YFV17D yellow fever vaccine. This sample comprised CD8+ T cells sorted from PBMCs, obtained 45 days after the yellow fever booster vaccination. The CDR3 reads CASSYSKILWLGQYF. In DNA form, the CDR3 reads TGTGCCAGCAGTTACTCGAAAATTCTGTGGCTGGGGCAGTACTTC.